The TCR beta chain described here comes from a study of cytomegalovirus exposure and HLA in healthy donors. Whole-study results and caveats: Near-uniform donor sequencing depth was presumed by presence/absence analyses.

Only a few counts were recorded for this clone. Its target is not known. PCR amplification relied on 60 Vbeta primers (plus 13 Jbeta primers). Here immunoSEQ multiplex PCR was the method, and the copy in TCRdb shows in-frame clones only, minus some. Among 100,000 to 150,000 clones listed, roughly 85% were seen once. CDR3 size: 13 residues. CDR1 is MNHEY and CDR2 is SMNVEV in the germline V gene (reference sequence). Trimming shortened V by 6 bases and J by 11 bases, and 17 bases separated the two germline ends. It was healthy bone marrow donors who served as donors. The TCR was taken from a young man in good health and CMV-seropositive. Sequencing input: PBMCs. V usage is TRBV27 and J usage is TRBJ1-5; D not certain. CDR3 bases: TGTGCCAGCAGGGCGTCGTCTCTTCTAGCCCAGCATTTT. Its translation is CASRASSLLAQHF.